The rows below give T cell receptor beta chains drawn from one sample of a study of blood T cell repertoires in COVID-19. Profiling relied on immunoSEQ multiplex PCR, and the TCRdb table lists in-frame clones only, not all of them. This sample carries 150,000 or so clones, 83% of them seen once, and the ten largest clones take about an eighth. Specimen: peripheral blood. The receptor set was obtained from a woman aged 55 to 70 with COVID-19, enrolled during active disease. Each CDR3 is given with its conserved first and last residue. A D gene is named only where the DNA matches it firmly. Size values are once, few and many counts, or a class for expanded clones, and some rows have none.

D,V,size,J,length,DNA,CDR3
NA,TRBV25-1,NA,TRBJ1-1,13,TGTGCCAGCAGTAGGGAGGGAAGGACTGAAGCTTTCTTT,CASSREGRTEAFF
NA,TRBV9,NA,TRBJ1-2,16,TGTGCCAGCAGCGTAGTGGCACAGGAAACGATGGATGGCTACACCTTC,CASSVVAQETMDGYTF
NA,TRBV19,NA,TRBJ1-4,16,TGTGCCAGTAGTCAGAGGGGGTGGCAGAATAATGAAAAACTGTTTTTT,CASSQRGWQNNEKLFF
NA,TRBV19,NA,TRBJ1-5,14,TGTGCCAGTAGTACATCAGGGGGCAATCAGCCCCAGCATTTT,CASSTSGGNQPQHF
TRBD2,TRBV15,many,TRBJ2-1,17,TGTGCCACCAGCAGAGATCTAGCGCGGGGGGGATTCAATGAGCAGTTCTTC,CATSRDLARGGFNEQFF
TRBD2,TRBV19,once,TRBJ2-2,15,TGTGCCAGTAGTATAGCAACTAGCGGGACCGGGGAGCTGTTTTTT,CASSIATSGTGELFF
NA,TRBV6-5,NA,TRBJ2-3,15,TGTGCCAGCAGTTATGATCCTAGCCAGAGGGATACGCAGTATTTT,CASSYDPSQRDTQYF
NA,TRBV18,NA,TRBJ1-3,13,TGTGCCAGCTCAGAGTACTCTGGAAACACCATATATTTT,CASSEYSGNTIYF
NA,TRBV7-8,NA,TRBJ1-1,14,TGTGCCAGCAGCGTGACAGTTAAGAACACTGAAGCTTTCTTT,CASSVTVKNTEAFF
TRBD1,TRBV27,NA,TRBJ1-4,14,TGTGCCAGCAGTCAGAGACAGGGTAGCGAAAAACTGTTTTTT,CASSQRQGSEKLFF
TRBD1,TRBV12-3/TRBV12-4,NA,TRBJ2-5,13,TGTGCCAGCAATAGACAGGGTAGCGAGACCCAGTACTTC,CASNRQGSETQYF
NA,TRBV5-1,NA,TRBJ1-1,14,TGCGCCAGCAGCCCCCCACGGGGTGGAACTGAAGCTTTCTTT,CASSPPRGGTEAFF
NA,TRBV5-1,NA,TRBJ1-1,14,TGCGCCAGCAGATCTGAGGCTATGAACACTGAAGCTTTCTTT,CASRSEAMNTEAFF
NA,TRBV18,medium-sized,TRBJ1-1,12,TGTGCCAGCTCACCCTTGAACACTGAAGCTTTCTTT,CASSPLNTEAFF
NA,TRBV27,NA,TRBJ1-2,13,TGTGCCAGCAGTTCGACAGCTAACTATGGCTACACCTTC,CASSSTANYGYTF
NA,TRBV9,NA,TRBJ2-1,14,TGTGCCAGCAGCACTCGGGACTCATTAAATGAGCAGTTCTTC,CASSTRDSLNEQFF
NA,TRBV19,NA,TRBJ1-3,14,TGTGCCAGTAGTTCTAACCTCTCTGGAAACACCATATATTTT,CASSSNLSGNTIYF
NA,TRBV12-5,NA,TRBJ1-5,15,TGTGCTAGTGGTTTGGGGGACACCATGAATCAGCCCCAGCATTTT,CASGLGDTMNQPQHF
NA,TRBV27,NA,TRBJ1-2,12,TGTGCCAGCAAGGGCGGGGGGCGAGGCTACACCTTC,CASKGGGRGYTF
NA,TRBV6-1,NA,TRBJ2-1,16,TGTGCCAGCAGTGGGGCAAGGCGGGGACCCCGCAATGAGCAGTTCTTC,CASSGARRGPRNEQFF
TRBD2,TRBV5-1,NA,TRBJ2-7,15,TGCGCCAGCAGCCCCCAAGCGGGAATGGTCTACGAGCAGTACTTC,CASSPQAGMVYEQYF
TRBD1,TRBV6-5,few,TRBJ1-1,15,TGTGCCAGCACTATTACGCGGGACAGGGTGACTGAAGCTTTCTTT,CASTITRDRVTEAFF
NA,TRBV19,NA,TRBJ1-2,14,TGTGCCAGTAGTATGGCCAGGGTTAACTATGGCTACACCTTC,CASSMARVNYGYTF
NA,TRBV20-1,NA,TRBJ1-4,11,TGCAGTGCGTTGGAGGGTGAAAAACTGTTTTTT,CSALEGEKLFF
TRBD1,TRBV10-3,once,TRBJ1-5,14,TGTGCCATCAGCATTACAGGGGGAGATCAGCCCCAGCATTTT,CAISITGGDQPQHF
NA,TRBV11-3,NA,TRBJ2-5,14,TGTGCCAGCAGCTTACAGGCTGGATCAGAGACCCAGTACTTC,CASSLQAGSETQYF
NA,TRBV6-5,NA,TRBJ1-4,13,TGTGCCACCCTCCGTACAGCTAATGAAAAACTGTTTTTT,CATLRTANEKLFF
TRBD2,TRBV3-1/TRBV3-2,NA,TRBJ2-1,16,TGTGCCAGCAGCCAAGTAGAACTAGCGGGGGCCAATGAGCAGTTCTTC,CASSQVELAGANEQFF
NA,TRBV30,once,TRBJ1-3,13,TGTGCCTGGAGGACAGGCTCTGGAAACACCATATATTTT,CAWRTGSGNTIYF
NA,TRBV2,NA,TRBJ2-5,13,TGTGCCAGCAGTGACAAACTCCAAGAGACCCAGTACTTC,CASSDKLQETQYF
NA,TRBV6-1,NA,TRBJ2-3,16,TGTGCCAGCAGTGACCGGGCGGGGGCTAGCACAGATACGCAGTATTTT,CASSDRAGASTDTQYF
TRBD2,TRBV12-3/TRBV12-4,once,TRBJ2-4,13,TGTGCCAGCAGGATGGGACTAGCCAACATTCAGTACTTC,CASRMGLANIQYF